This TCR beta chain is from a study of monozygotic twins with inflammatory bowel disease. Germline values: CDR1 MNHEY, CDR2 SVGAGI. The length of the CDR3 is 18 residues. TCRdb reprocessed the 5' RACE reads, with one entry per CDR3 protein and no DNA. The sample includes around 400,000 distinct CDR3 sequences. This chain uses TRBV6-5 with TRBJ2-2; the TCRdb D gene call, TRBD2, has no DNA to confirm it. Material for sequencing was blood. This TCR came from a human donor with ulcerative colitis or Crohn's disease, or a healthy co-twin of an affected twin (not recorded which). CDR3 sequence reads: CASSYFSPLAENTGELFF.